This TCR beta chain was identified in a study of T cells in Graves' hyperthyroidism and ophthalmopathy. General study results and limits: Ophthalmopathy cases were set apart from stable hyperthyroidism by a 13 V-J model.

This clonotype was counted at least ten times. Its specificity is not known. Amplification of TCR beta CDR3 regions used RNA as the template. Carried out on the TCR CDR3, a first-round RT-PCR used the HTBI primer set. TCRdb recomputed calls from the multiplex PCR reads with MiXCR, one row per CDR3 protein. Among about 210,000 distinct CDR3 sequences listed, 17% were seen once. The study based diagnoses on clinical symptoms, serum thyroxine and TRAb, thyroid ultrasound and orbital computed tomography. The trim removed 5 bases at V and 6 bases at J, leaving 8 bases unmatched. The V gene's germline CDR1 is SGHTA and CDR2 FQGNSA. The CDR3 extends over 14 amino acids.

Input material: blood. The chain joins TRBV7-2 to TRBJ2-7; 9 bases agree with TRBD1. The receptor comes from a man aged 50-60 years with Graves' hyperthyroidism. DNA for the CDR3: TGTGCCAGCAGCACGCGACAGGGGGAAGGCGAGCAGTACTTC. It is translated as CASSTRQGEGEQYF.